This entry describes one T cell receptor beta chain. Its target is unknown. V was trimmed by 4 bases and J by 4 bases, leaving 8 bases between them. This CDR3 has 13 residues. CDR1 and CDR2 (germline): LGHNA, YNFKEQ. This entry is derived from a study of cytomegalovirus exposure and HLA in healthy donors. Findings and limits, study-wide: Reportedly, cytomegalovirus status was diagnosed with high sensitivity and specificity. As a later analysis showed, several of the most significant clusters appeared to be linked to common viral pathogens. Data from an earlier analysis indicated that most TCR beta V segments were productive either about 87% or about 30% of the time.

PCR primers comprised 60 Vbeta and 13 Jbeta primers. In the authors' workflow: Later, 75 million to 100 million unique TCR beta chains were counted in an analysis, and roughly 10 million of them were shared. The assay was immunoSEQ multiplex PCR, and TCRdb's table has in-frame clones only and misses some. V and J calls and clone size are as listed in that table; D and trimming were resolved from the DNA. The table lists fewer than 200,000 clones, approximately 80% of them singletons, with about 0.64% in the top ten. V and J are TRBV4-2 and TRBJ1-3; no definite D call. The receptor comes from a boy aged 10-17 years in good health and CMV-seronegative. The sample consisted of PBMCs. The DNA of the CDR3 is TGTGCCAGCAGCCTAATCCAGGGAAACACCATATATTTT. This codes for CASSLIQGNTIYF.